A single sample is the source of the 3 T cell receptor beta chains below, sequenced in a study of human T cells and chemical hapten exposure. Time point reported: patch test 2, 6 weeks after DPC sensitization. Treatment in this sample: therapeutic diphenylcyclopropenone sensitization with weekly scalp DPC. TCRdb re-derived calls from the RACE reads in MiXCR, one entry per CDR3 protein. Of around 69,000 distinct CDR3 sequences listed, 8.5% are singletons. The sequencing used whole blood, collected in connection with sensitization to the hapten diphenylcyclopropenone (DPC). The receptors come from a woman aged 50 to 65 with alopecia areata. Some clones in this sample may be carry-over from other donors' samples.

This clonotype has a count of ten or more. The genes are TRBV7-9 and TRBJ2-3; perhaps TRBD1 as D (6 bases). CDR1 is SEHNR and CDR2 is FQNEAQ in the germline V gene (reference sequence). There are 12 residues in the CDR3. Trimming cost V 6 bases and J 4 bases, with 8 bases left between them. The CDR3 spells CASRWTADTQYF. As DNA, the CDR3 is TGTGCCAGCAGGTGGACAGCAGATACGCAGTATTTT.

The CDR3 sequence is CASSLHRGEQYF. As DNA, the CDR3 is TGTGCCAGCAGTTTACACAGGGGCGAGCAGTACTTC. J is TRBJ2-7 and V is TRBV12-3 or TRBV12-4; 7 bases align to TRBD1. The length of the CDR3 is 12 residues. The V gene end was trimmed by 2 bases and the J gene end by 6 bases; junction bases not matched to a gene: 1.

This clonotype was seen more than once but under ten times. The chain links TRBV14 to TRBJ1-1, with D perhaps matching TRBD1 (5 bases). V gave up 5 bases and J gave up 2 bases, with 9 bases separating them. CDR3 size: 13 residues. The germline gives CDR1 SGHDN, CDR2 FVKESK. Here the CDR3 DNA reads TGTGCCAGCAGCGACAGACCCAACACTGAAGCTTTCTTT. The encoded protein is CASSDRPNTEAFF. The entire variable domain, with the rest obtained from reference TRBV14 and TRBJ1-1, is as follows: EAGVTQFPSHSVIEKGQTVTLRCDPISGHDNLYWYRRVMGKEIKFLLHFVKESKQDESGMPNNRFLAERTGGTYSTLKVQPAELEDSGVYFCASSDRPNTEAFFGQGTRLTVV.